Described below is a single TCR beta chain sequence and its context. Its cognate antigen is unknown. The record originates from a study of T-cell memory formation after mild COVID-19. On the study more broadly: Across donors, TCR clusters were largely donor specific. Points from the study as a whole: Contracting clones from day 15 to 85 showed balanced CD4/CD8; later expanders favored CD4+.

TCRdb analysed the 5' RACE reads with MiXCR anew, one entry per CDR3 protein. The table lists about 600,000 distinct CDR3 sequences, about 20% of them singletons. The V gene end was trimmed by 0 bases and the J gene end by 6 bases; junction bases not matched to a gene: 6. The length of the CDR3 is 16 residues. Germline V gene lookup returns CDR1 SGHNT and CDR2 YYREEE (reference sequence). The specimen was PBMCs or a T cell subset sorted from them (not recorded which). The gene calls are TRBV5-4 and TRBJ1-4; 9 nucleotides align to TRBD1. This clonotype originated in an adult woman who had mild COVID-19 (a few samples of this study predate the infection). Cell type and time point are not known. This CDR3 is CASSLGPGQGDEKLFF. The DNA for the CDR3 is TGTGCCAGCAGCTTGGGCCCGGGACAGGGCGATGAAAAACTGTTTTTT.